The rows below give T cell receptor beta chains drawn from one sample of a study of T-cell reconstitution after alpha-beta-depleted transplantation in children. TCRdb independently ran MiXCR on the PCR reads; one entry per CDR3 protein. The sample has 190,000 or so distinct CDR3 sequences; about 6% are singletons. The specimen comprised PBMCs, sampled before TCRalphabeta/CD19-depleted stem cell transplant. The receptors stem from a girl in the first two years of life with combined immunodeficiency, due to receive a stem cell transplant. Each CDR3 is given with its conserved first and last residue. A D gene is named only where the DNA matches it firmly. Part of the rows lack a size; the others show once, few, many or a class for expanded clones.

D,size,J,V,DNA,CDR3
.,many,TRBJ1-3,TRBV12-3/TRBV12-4,TGTGCCAGCGATATGGGCAGGGGAAACACCATATATTTT,CASDMGRGNTIYF
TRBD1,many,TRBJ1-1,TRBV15,TGTGCCACCTCATACCTCCCGGGGGGACAGGTGGAAGCTTTCTTT,CATSYLPGGQVEAFF
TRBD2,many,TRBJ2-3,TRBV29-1,TGCAGCGTTGAAGGCCCCGATTGGCTAGCGGGGGGTACTAGCACAGATACGCAGTATTTT,CSVEGPDWLAGGTSTDTQYF
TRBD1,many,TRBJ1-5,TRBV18,TGTGCCAGCTCACAGAGTATGAAAACAGGGGCTATCAATCAGCCCCAGCATTTT,CASSQSMKTGAINQPQHF
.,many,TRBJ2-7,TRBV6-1,TGTGCCAGCAGTGGAAACCTTTCGTCGGGCGAGCAGTACTTC,CASSGNLSSGEQYF
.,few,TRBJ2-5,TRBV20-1,TGCAGTGCGGGTCAGGATTTACCTCTCAGGCGGCAAGAGACCCAGTACTTC,CSAGQDLPLRRQETQYF
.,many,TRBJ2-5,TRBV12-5,TGTGCTAGTGGTCGGCCCGGGAGTTTGAAGACCCAGTACTTC,CASGRPGSLKTQYF
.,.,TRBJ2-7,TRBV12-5,TGTGCTAGTGGTTCCAGCTCCTACGAGCAGTACTTC,CASGSSSYEQYF
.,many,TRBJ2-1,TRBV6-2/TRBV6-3,TGTGCCAGCAGTTACTGGCGATGGGGAGATAGAGTTGATGAGCAGTTCTTC,CASSYWRWGDRVDEQFF
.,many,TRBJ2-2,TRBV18,TGTGCCAGCTGGGCCGGGGAGCTGTTTTTT,CASWAGELFF
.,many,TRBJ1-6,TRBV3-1,TGTGCCAGCAGCCAAGAAGCGAGCTCCTATAATTCACCCCTCCACTTT,CASSQEASSYNSPLHF
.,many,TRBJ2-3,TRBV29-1,TGCAGCGCACTCGGACATACCACAGATACGCAGTATTTT,CSALGHTTDTQYF
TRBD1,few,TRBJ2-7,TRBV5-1,TGCGCCAGCAGGTCCGGGACAGCCGGACCGGTGCGGTACGAGCAGTACTTC,CASRSGTAGPVRYEQYF
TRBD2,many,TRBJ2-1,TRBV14,TGTGCCAGCAGCCCGGGACTAGCGGGGGCCTCCCCCCTTATGGGTGAGCAGTTCTTC,CASSPGLAGASPLMGEQFF
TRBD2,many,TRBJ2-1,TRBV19,TGTGCCAGTAGTATAAGTTGGACTAGTGCTTATGAGCAGTTCTTC,CASSISWTSAYEQFF
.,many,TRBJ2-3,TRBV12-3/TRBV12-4,TGTGCCAGCAGTTTACCATGGACCCGCACAGATACGCAGTATTTT,CASSLPWTRTDTQYF
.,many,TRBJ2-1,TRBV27,TGTGCCAGCCGACTGCTAAATGAGCAGTTCTTC,CASRLLNEQFF
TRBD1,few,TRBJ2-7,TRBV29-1,TGCAGCGTTGGACAGGGGGCGGACTACGAGCAGTACTTC,CSVGQGADYEQYF
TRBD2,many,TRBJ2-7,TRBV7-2,TGTGCCAGCAGGACACTAGCGGGGGGCTATGCCTACGAGCAGTACTTC,CASRTLAGGYAYEQYF
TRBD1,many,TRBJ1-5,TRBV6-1,TGTGCCAGCAGTGGGAGGGGGCGGCCCTTCCCGGGCAATCAGCCCCAGCATTTT,CASSGRGRPFPGNQPQHF
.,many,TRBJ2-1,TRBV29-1,TGCAGCGTTGAGGGACACTACCAGGTCACCTACAATGAGCAGTTCTTC,CSVEGHYQVTYNEQFF
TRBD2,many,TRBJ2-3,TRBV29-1,TGCAGCGTTGAAGATAGTGGGCTAGCGGGAGAGGGTACGCAGTATTTT,CSVEDSGLAGEGTQYF
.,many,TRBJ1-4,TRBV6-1,TGTGCCAGCAGTGCCGTCCGCCAGGGAGTTGAAAAACTGTTTTTT,CASSAVRQGVEKLFF
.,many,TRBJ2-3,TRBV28,TGTGCCAGCAGTTTCCCCCTAGGGTCGGTCCTGGGGGCAGATACGCAGTATTTT,CASSFPLGSVLGADTQYF
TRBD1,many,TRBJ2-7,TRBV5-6,TGTGCCAGCAGCTCGATAACCGGACAGGGAGGAACCTACGAGCAGTACTTC,CASSSITGQGGTYEQYF
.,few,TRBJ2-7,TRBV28,TGTGCCAGCAGCCTGAAGGCGCAGGCACTCCTCTCCTACGAGCAGTACTTC,CASSLKAQALLSYEQYF
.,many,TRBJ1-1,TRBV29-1,TGCAGCGACGCAGGGTCGGGGATGAACACTGAAGCTTTCTTT,CSDAGSGMNTEAFF
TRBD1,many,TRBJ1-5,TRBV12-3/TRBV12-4,TGTGCCAGCAGTTGGTCAGGGGGTAGCAATCAGCCCCAGCATTTT,CASSWSGGSNQPQHF
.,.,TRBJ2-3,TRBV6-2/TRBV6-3,TGTGCCAGCACCACGGGCGAGGGCAGGGTGTTTAGCACAGATACGCAGTATTTT,CASTTGEGRVFSTDTQYF
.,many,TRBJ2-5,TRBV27,TGTGCCAGCAGTCCTACGGGAGAGACCCAGTACTTC,CASSPTGETQYF
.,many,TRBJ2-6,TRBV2,TGTGCCAGCAGTGGGTTTCTACGGCTTGGGGCCAACGTCCTGACTTTC,CASSGFLRLGANVLTF
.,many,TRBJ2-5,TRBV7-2,TGTGCCAGCAGCTTAAAAGGCGGGGAGACCCAGTACTTC,CASSLKGGETQYF
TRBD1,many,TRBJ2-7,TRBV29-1,TGCAGCGTTTCCGGACAGGGGAACTACGAGCAGTACTTC,CSVSGQGNYEQYF
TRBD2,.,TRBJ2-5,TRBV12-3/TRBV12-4,TGTGCCAGCAGAATCGATTTACTAGCGGGGGGGCTAGAGACCCAGTACTTC,CASRIDLLAGGLETQYF
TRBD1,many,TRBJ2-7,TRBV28,TGTGCCAGCAGTCTCCTAGGACAGGGGGCGCCCGAGCAGTACTTC,CASSLLGQGAPEQYF
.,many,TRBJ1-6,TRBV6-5,TGTGCCAGCAGTCCCTCCAGGGTCTATAATTCACCCCTCCACTTT,CASSPSRVYNSPLHF
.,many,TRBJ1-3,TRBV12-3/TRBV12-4,TGTGCCAGCAGTCGAAGGTCAGGAAACACCATATATTTT,CASSRRSGNTIYF
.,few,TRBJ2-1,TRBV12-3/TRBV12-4,TGTGCCAGCAGTCCCAGCTATGGCCACAATGAGCAGTTCTTC,CASSPSYGHNEQFF
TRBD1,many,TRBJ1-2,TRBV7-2,TGTGCCAGCAGCTTATACGACAGGGAAAAGGGATTAGACACCTTC,CASSLYDREKGLDTF
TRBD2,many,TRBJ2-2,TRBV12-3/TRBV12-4,TGTGCCAGCAGTCCCAGAACTAGCGGACTATACACCGGGGAGCTGTTTTTT,CASSPRTSGLYTGELFF
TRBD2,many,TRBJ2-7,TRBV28,TGTGCCAGCAGCATTTGGACTAGCGAGGCCTACGAGCAGTACTTC,CASSIWTSEAYEQYF
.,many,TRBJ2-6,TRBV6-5,TGTGCCAGCAGTACTTTGGGACCTTGGAACGTCCTGACTTTC,CASSTLGPWNVLTF
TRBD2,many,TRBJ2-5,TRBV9,TGTGCCAGCAGCGTAGGAGGGACTAGGGAGACCCAGTACTTC,CASSVGGTRETQYF
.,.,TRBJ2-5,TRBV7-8,TGTGCCAGCAGCTTAGCTCTAAGGGGCCTGGAGACCCAGTACTTC,CASSLALRGLETQYF
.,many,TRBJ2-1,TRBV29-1,TGCAGCTTTTTCTATGAGCAGTTCTTC,CSFFYEQFF
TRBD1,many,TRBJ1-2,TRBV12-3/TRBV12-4,TGTGCCAGCAGTTCGGGACAGAACTATGGCTACACCTTC,CASSSGQNYGYTF
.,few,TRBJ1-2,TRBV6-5,TGTGCCAGCAGTTACCAAGGCCGGGAACGCGGGGGCTACACCTTC,CASSYQGRERGGYTF
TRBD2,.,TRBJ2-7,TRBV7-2,TGTGCCAGCAGCTGGACTAGCGGGGGGAGAACCTACGAGCAGTACTTC,CASSWTSGGRTYEQYF
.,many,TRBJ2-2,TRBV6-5,TGTGCCAGCAGGAGGATTTACACCGGGGAGCTGTTTTTT,CASRRIYTGELFF
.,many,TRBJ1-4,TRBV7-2,TGTGCCAGCAGCCGTTCCAATGAAAAACTGTTTTTT,CASSRSNEKLFF
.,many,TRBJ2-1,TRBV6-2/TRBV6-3,TGTGCCAGCAGTTACTTTCCCGGGGGATTGGATGAGCAGTTCTTC,CASSYFPGGLDEQFF
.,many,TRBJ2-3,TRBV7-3,TGTGCCAGCAGCTTAAGTTACGGTTCGGCAGATACGCAGTATTTT,CASSLSYGSADTQYF
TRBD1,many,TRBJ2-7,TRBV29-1,TGCAGCGTTCGGACAGGGGATGATCTCTACGAGCAGTACTTC,CSVRTGDDLYEQYF
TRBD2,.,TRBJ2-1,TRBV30,TGTGCCTGGAGTCAACATCCGGGGGGTGAGCAGTTCTTC,CAWSQHPGGEQFF
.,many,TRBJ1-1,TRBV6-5,TGTGCCAGCAGTTCTACAGGACATTCGAACACTGAAGCTTTCTTT,CASSSTGHSNTEAFF